The T cell receptor (beta chain) described here comes from a study of response to subunit inactivated influenza vaccine. CDR3 length: 13 amino acids. Trimming removed 1 base at V and 2 bases at J, with 5 bases between. Germline CDR1 reads LGHNA; CDR2 reads YSLEER. TCRdb passed the RT-PCR reads through MiXCR, listing each CDR3 protein once. Among about 160,000 distinct CDR3 sequences, roughly a tenth were seen once, and the ten largest hold roughly 12%. This chain joins TRBV4-3 and TRBJ1-1, with D unclear. The source is a man aged 45 to 65 who received an inactivated influenza vaccine. Sequences were derived from non-naive T cells sorted from PBMCs, sampled 35 to 45 days after vaccination. CDR3 loop: CASSQVSNTEAFF. The CDR3 bases are TGCGCCAGCAGCCAAGTGAGTAACACTGAAGCTTTCTTT.